This entry features one T cell receptor (beta chain) sequence. Its antigen is undetermined. Nominally healthy donors were sampled, though unrecorded immune exposures were likely. The CDR3 has 15 residues. V shed 5 bases and J 6 bases; nucleotides not matched to a gene: 7. In germline, CDR1 is SEHNR, CDR2 FQNEAQ (reference sequence). The data are from a study of cytomegalovirus exposure and HLA in healthy donors. Study outcomes and limitations: CMV serostatus was the only recorded immune exposure for donors. Altogether, 164 TCR beta chains were recorded as cytomegalovirus-associated. Later analysis identified several of the most significant clusters that appeared linked to common viral pathogens.

The study ran its PCR with 60 Vbeta and 13 Jbeta primers. The table came from immunoSEQ multiplex PCR; TCRdb's copy has only in-frame clones and leaves some out. In the table there are about 180,000 clones, approximately 80% of which are singletons. The sequence was obtained from a woman younger than 45 in good health and CMV-seronegative. The chain uses TRBV7-9 and TRBJ2-2; TRBD2 agrees at 9 bases. Sequencing used PBMCs. This chain's CDR3 is CASSPPSGVAGELFF. In DNA, the CDR3 is TGTGCCAGCAGCCCACCTAGCGGGGTGGCCGGGGAGCTGTTTTTT.